The next 3 T cell receptor beta chains were all read from a single sample in a study of cytomegalovirus exposure and HLA in healthy donors. Amplification used 60 Vbeta primers and 13 Jbeta primers. Only in-frame clones appear in the TCRdb table, and some are missing; sequencing was by immunoSEQ multiplex PCR. The sample carries some 120,000 clones, around four fifths recorded once. Material for sequencing was PBMCs. The origin of the receptors is a young man in good health and CMV-seropositive.

V gene TRBV28 combines with J gene TRBJ1-4; 7 bases agree with TRBD1. The CDR3 covers 15 residues. The V gene's germline CDR1 is MDHEN and CDR2 SYDVKM. Trimming at V came to 1 base and at J to 7 bases, leaving 6 bases not matched to a gene. CDR3 DNA sequence: TGTGCCAGCAGTTTATCGAGGACAGGAAGTGAAAAACTGTTTTTT. It codes for CASSLSRTGSEKLFF.

The CDR3 sequence is CASKEGTTNEKLFF. The CDR3 region has the DNA TGTGCCAGCAAGGAGGGAACAACTAATGAAAAACTGTTTTTT. This chain links TRBV2 with TRBJ1-4; D is ambiguous. Germline lookup yields CDR1 SNHLY and CDR2 FYNNEI. CDR3 length: 14 amino acids. V lost 7 bases and J lost 0, with 9 bases in between. The variable domain in full, with the rest retrieved from reference TRBV2 and TRBJ1-4, is EPEVTQTPSHQVTQMGQEVILRCVPISNHLYFYWYRQILGQKVEFLVSFYNNEISEKSEIFDDQFSVERPDGSNFTLKIRSTKLEDSAMYFCASKEGTTNEKLFFGSGTQLSVL.

This clone was observed a single time. The V and J genes are TRBV6-6 and TRBJ1-5, with D perhaps matching TRBD1 (6 bases). The germline V gene encodes CDR1 MNHNY and CDR2 SVGAGI (reference sequence). V was shortened by 2 bases and J by 6 bases, with 11 bases between the two germline ends. This CDR3 contains 14 residues. As DNA, the CDR3 is TGTGCCAGCAGTTACGAGGGGGGGGCTCAGCCCCAGCATTTT. Its protein product is CASSYEGGAQPQHF.